This T cell receptor (beta chain) was sequenced during a study of cytomegalovirus exposure and HLA in healthy donors (dated by TCRdb to the late 2010s). A note on the overall study: An earlier analysis of more than 550 of the donors reported 276 Gb of sequence data and around 110 million unique TCR beta sequences obtained from about 180 million T cells. About 320 gigabases of sequencing data and around 87 million unique TCR sequences were included in an early release covering roughly 600 HLA-typed donors. Among the roughly 400 genotyped donors, about 85% belonged to the genetic ancestry cluster associated with self-reported Caucasian donors. The study was designed to test whether signatures of past pathogen exposure could be identified by cataloging public T cell receptors. The study used immunosequencing to profile the T cell repertoires of approximately 640 subjects and linked those repertoires to cytomegalovirus serostatus. In addition to the first cohort of 666 subjects, a separate validation cohort of about 120 different subjects was used. To predict cytomegalovirus infection status, the study brought together high-throughput TCR immunosequencing, statistical association of individual TCRs with disease status, and machine learning. A later analysis re-analyzed previously published TCR beta repertoires from 600 to 850 donors and added high-resolution HLA genotyping to study TCR occurrence patterns. The later analysis used no new phenotypic data to find candidate immune exposures, relying instead on TCR beta sequences and their occurrence across donors. An earlier analysis of 587 of the donors used high-throughput TCR beta sequencing to judge whether each TCR beta V gene segment behaved as functional or pseudogenic. Alongside the repertoire data, information on donor age, sex, ethnicity and CMV serostatus was compiled. Genome-wide SNP genotypes for about three fifths of the 666 donors were used in a later genetic analysis, which treated that subset as a discovery cohort. Every repertoire in the discovery cohort had been generated on one and the same sequencing platform. Both class I and class II loci were covered by HLA typing, at four-digit resolution. The number of typed donors differed by locus: 629-630 for A, B, C, DRB1 and DQB1; 500 to 550 for DQA1; 606 for DPA1; and some 450 for DPB1. Several DR-DQ haplotypes were treated as single units for association and clustering because of strong linkage in the cohort. On average, roughly 250,000 unique TCR beta nucleotide sequences were sequenced per donor among 300 to 500 genotyped donors of the cohort, with 15% to 20% of those sequences being non-productive.

About this clone: The clone's antigen remains unknown. The record has no base qualities; no much larger clone is one base away.

The method was the immunoSEQ multiplex PCR assay. For the multiplex PCR, a mixture combining 60 forward primers for TCR Vbeta segments and 13 reverse primers for TCR Jbeta segments was used. The CDR3 region of rearranged TCR beta genes was amplified from genomic DNA with a multiplex PCR assay. On the Illumina HiSeq System, the amplified TCR beta libraries were sequenced as 87-base-pair reads. The authors' pipeline ran thus. A later analysis counted tens of millions of unique TCR beta chains across the 600 to 850 repertoires, and around 9.9 million of these chains were shared by at least two donors. Raw reads were error-corrected and collapsed into unique sequences by a nearest-neighbor algorithm in which closely related sequences were merged to remove PCR and sequencing errors. V, D and J gene segments were assigned by aligning CDR3 sequences to IMGT reference sequences. For a sequence to be retained, a match of at least six nucleotides to both a V gene segment and a J gene segment was required. A rearrangement was called productive if the CDR3 had no stop codons and remained in frame with V and J, and every other rearrangement was called non-productive. CDR3 was defined by IMGT convention, running from the second conserved V-encoded cysteine to the conserved J-encoded phenylalanine. In an earlier analysis of more than 550 of the donors, sequences lacking an unambiguous match to a single V gene segment were excluded. In an earlier analysis of some 590 of the donors, V segments were called functional above 56.7% productive rearrangements and were called segregating when the between-donor standard deviation exceeded 5%. A statistical classification framework was built to diagnose cytomegalovirus status from the catalog of TCR beta chain sequences. In a later analysis, V and J genes were assigned by comparing TCR nucleotide sequences against IMGT/GENE-DB human TR gene sequences. A later analysis assigned CDR3 sequences and most-parsimonious VDJ recombination scenarios with the TCRdist pipeline. A later analysis defined each TCR beta chain by its CDR3 amino acid sequence plus V-gene family, and excluded reads lacking a unique V-gene family. To address suspected cross-contamination and a sequencing artifact, a later analysis removed around 600 highly shared, low-generation-probability nucleotide sequences. In a later analysis, a clonal expansion index for each public chain was calculated from normalized within-repertoire ranks of inferred template counts. Generation probabilities in a later analysis came from a VDJ recombination model fitted to out-of-frame rearrangements, and those results were checked against IGoR. In a later analysis, hypergeometric tests were used to score TCR-TCR, TCR-HLA and TCR-CMV co-occurrence, with a repertoire-size bias correction applied to TCR pairs. A later analysis estimated false discovery rates by permuting HLA or CMV assignments 20 times. In a later analysis, co-occurring TCRs were grouped using DBSCAN, with TCRdist sequence similarity added in when clustering inside HLA-allele-positive subsets. Repertoires with fewer than 30,000 or more than 120,000 public chains were left out of co-occurrence clustering, as were five repertoires with anomalous nucleotide sharing. The table was pulled from immuneACCESS by TCRdb, which kept in-frame rearrangements only. Such tables lose some clones; where checked, under half of the loss comes from unresolved V genes, and the rest has no known cause. V and J calls plus clone size are reproduced from that table; the DNA served to infer D and trimming. For this sample the table gives 90,000 to 120,000 clones, of which around two thirds were detected only once. The ten largest account for 11% to 15% of the sample.

The CDR3 spans 17 residues, from the cysteine through the phenylalanine. Solely the CDR3 DNA is kept, with 51 bases framed from the first base. The CDR1 and CDR2 encoded by the germline V gene are SGHDT and YYEEEE. V is trimmed back by 4 bases and J by 4 bases, and the junction contains 15 bases that no gene match accounts for. In total, 500 to 700 healthy bone marrow donors made up the cohort. Cohort members were all nominally healthy when sampled, although unrecorded immune exposures were likely present. The donor tested CMV seropositive and was one of the 289 seropositive cohort members. Each donor provided a peripheral blood sample, and peripheral blood mononuclear cells were used for TCR beta sequencing. The Qiagen DNeasy Blood Extraction Kit was used to extract genomic DNA from the blood cell samples. The investigation overall reported the following: Most TCR sequences were seen in very few donors, while some public TCRs were found in many individuals. According to a later analysis, most CMV-associated TCR beta chains appeared to be HLA-restricted, and the HLA associations seemed to be driven largely by CMV exposure. In a later genetic analysis, fewer N-insertions in productive TCRs were reported among donors in an Asian-associated ancestry cluster than the approximately 670-donor mean. Linkage disequilibrium might explain the correlated functional status among segregating V segments, but an unknown experimental factor could not be ruled out. Broadly in line with IMGT annotations, most TCR beta V segments showed up in productive rearrangements about 90% or about 30% of the time in an earlier analysis of roughly 590 of the donors. Because HLA typing was unavailable for some donors at each locus, only the typed subset was used in association tests. When HLA alleles, especially DR and DQ, strongly co-occurred, attributing TCR associations to individual alleles was difficult. In a later analysis, HLA-associated TCR beta chains showed more clonal expansion and lower generation probabilities than non-associated chains that were equally common. A group of highly shared sequence variants was considered likely to be a technical artifact of the sequencing pipeline. A later analysis associated 15,000 to 20,000 TCR beta sequences with specific HLA alleles at a false discovery rate of 0.05. A few of the identified cytomegalovirus-associated TCR beta chains were confirmed in vitro to be specific for cytomegalovirus antigens. In the study, around 150 TCR beta chains were listed as associated with cytomegalovirus. Some IMGT-functional V segments, including TRBV6-2 and TRBV6-3, could not be distinguished by the 87-base-pair reads and were therefore excluded. Sequencing depth was assumed to be roughly uniform across donors in the presence/absence analyses, though that assumption may not hold. An association between a missense DCLRE1C variant and V-gene and J-gene trimming of TCR beta chains was found in a later genetic analysis and replicated in an independent cohort. Cytomegalovirus status was reported to be diagnosed by the classifier with high specificity and sensitivity in both the original and validation cohorts. Immune exposure information for the cohort was limited to CMV serostatus. A further reported finding was that TCR beta sequences accurately predicted the HLA-A and HLA-B alleles for most subjects in the first cohort. Around 16 rarely observed V segments, including chromosome 9 orphons, were excluded from the earlier analysis of about 600 of the donors because counts were too low. Only TCR beta chains were sequenced in this cohort, and the absence of alpha or paired-chain data limited detectable features. In a later analysis, several top co-occurrence clusters were reported to appear linked to parvovirus B19, influenza, CMV and Epstein-Barr virus. A later analysis found that TCR association rates varied across HLA loci, with DRB1 alleles showing the most associated TCRs and HLA-C alleles the fewest. The authors suggested that the approach could potentially be generalized to other disease states and immunological phenotypes.

The V and J genes are TRBV5-6 and TRBJ2-3; TRBD2 fits 7 bases in the junction. This sequence was found in a middle-aged woman in good health and CMV-seropositive. Sequencing was carried out using PBMCs. The CDR3 reads CASSVSVGGGMADTQYF. The nucleotide sequence is TGTGCCAGCAGCGTCTCGGTAGGCGGGGGAATGGCAGATACGCAGTATTTT.